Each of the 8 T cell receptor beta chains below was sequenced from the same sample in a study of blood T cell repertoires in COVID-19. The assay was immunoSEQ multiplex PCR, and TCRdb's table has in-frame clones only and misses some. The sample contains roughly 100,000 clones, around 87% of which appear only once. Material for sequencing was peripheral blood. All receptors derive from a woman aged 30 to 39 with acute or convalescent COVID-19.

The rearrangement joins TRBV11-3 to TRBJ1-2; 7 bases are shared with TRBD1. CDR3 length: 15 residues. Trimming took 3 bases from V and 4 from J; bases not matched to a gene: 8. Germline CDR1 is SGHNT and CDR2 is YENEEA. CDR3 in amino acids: CASSFGDSPSYGYTF. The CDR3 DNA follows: TGTGCCAGCAGCTTCGGGGACAGCCCATCCTATGGCTACACCTTC.

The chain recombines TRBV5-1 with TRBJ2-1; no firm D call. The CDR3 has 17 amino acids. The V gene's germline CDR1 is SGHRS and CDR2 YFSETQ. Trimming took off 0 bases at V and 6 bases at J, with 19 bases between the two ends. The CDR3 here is CASSLAPTKRTGNEQFF. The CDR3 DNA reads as TGCGCCAGCAGCTTGGCCCCTACTAAGCGAACGGGCAATGAGCAGTTCTTC.

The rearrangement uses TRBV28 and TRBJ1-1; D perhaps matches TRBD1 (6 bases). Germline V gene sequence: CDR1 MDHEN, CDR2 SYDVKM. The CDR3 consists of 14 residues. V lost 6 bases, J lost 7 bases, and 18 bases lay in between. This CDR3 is CASSPRGASLEAFF. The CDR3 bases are TGTGCCAGCAGCCCCAGGGGAGCGTCCCTTGAAGCTTTCTTT.

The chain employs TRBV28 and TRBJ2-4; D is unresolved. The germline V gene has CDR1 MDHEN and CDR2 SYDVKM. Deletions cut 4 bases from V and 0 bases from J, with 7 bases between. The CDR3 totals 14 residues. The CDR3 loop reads CASSSRPAKNIQYF. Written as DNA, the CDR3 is TGTGCCAGCAGTTCCAGGCCAGCCAAAAACATTCAGTACTTC.

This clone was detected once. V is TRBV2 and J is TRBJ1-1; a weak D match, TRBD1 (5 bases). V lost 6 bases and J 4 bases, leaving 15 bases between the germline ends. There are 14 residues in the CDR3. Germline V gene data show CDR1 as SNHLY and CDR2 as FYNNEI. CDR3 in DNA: TGTGCCAGCAGGACCCTCGGGGGAATCACTGAAGCTTTCTTT. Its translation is CASRTLGGITEAFF.

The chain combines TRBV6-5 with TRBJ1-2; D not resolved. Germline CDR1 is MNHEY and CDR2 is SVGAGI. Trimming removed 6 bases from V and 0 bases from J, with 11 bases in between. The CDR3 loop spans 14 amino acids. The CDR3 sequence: CASSGYPTNYGYTF. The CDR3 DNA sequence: TGTGCCAGCAGCGGGTATCCCACTAACTATGGCTACACCTTC.

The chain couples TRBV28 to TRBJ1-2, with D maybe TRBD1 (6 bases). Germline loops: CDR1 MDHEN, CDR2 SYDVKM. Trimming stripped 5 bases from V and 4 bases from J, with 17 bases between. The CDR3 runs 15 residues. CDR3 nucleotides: TGTGCCAGCAGTGCTGGACAGCCGAGTTTCTATGGCTACACCTTC. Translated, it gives CASSAGQPSFYGYTF.

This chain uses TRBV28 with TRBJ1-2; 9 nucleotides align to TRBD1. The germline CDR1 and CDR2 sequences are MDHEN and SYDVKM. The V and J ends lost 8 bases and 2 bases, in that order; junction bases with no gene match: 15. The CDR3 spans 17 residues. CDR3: CASESGTGKSKNYGYTF. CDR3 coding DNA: TGTGCCAGCGAATCCGGGACAGGGAAAAGTAAGAACTATGGCTACACCTTC.